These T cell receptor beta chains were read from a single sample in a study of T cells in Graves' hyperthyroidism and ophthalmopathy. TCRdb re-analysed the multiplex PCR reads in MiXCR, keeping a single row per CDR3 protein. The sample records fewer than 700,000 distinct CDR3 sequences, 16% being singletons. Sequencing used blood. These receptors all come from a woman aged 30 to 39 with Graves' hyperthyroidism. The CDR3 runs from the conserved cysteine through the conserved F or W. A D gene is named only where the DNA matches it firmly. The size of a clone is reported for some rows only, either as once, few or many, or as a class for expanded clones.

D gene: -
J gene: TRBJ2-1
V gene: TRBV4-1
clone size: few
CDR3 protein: CASSQDRWDWGDNEQFF
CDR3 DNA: TGCGCCAGCAGCCAAGATCGCTGGGACTGGGGAGACAATGAGCAGTTCTTC

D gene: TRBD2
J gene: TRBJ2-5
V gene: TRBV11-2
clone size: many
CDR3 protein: CASSPRLAGRWETQYF
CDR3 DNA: TGTGCCAGCAGCCCCCGACTAGCGGGGAGGTGGGAGACCCAGTACTTC

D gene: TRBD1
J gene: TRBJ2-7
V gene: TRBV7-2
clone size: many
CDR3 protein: CASSLEWSGGHEQYF
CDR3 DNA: TGTGCCAGCAGCTTAGAGTGGTCAGGGGGCCACGAGCAGTACTTC

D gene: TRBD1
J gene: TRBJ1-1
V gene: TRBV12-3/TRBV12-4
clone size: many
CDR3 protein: CASSLTGPAEAFF
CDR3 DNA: TGTGCCAGCAGTTTGACAGGGCCTGCAGAAGCTTTCTTT

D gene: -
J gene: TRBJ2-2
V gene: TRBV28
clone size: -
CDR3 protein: CASSLSESSGELFF
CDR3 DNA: TGTGCCAGCAGTTTGAGTGAATCGAGCGGGGAGCTGTTTTTT

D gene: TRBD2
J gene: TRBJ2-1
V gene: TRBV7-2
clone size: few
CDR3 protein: CASSLRLAGAVEQFF
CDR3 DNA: TGTGCCAGCAGCTTACGACTAGCGGGTGCGGTTGAGCAGTTCTTC

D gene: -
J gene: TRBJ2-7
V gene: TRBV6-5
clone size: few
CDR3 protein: CASSYNSRTGDHEQYF
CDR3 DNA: TGTGCCAGCAGTTACAATAGTAGGACGGGGGACCACGAGCAGTACTTC

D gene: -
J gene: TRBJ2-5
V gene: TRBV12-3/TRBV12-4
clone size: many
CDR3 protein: CASSRSYQETQYF
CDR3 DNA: TGTGCCAGCAGTCGCTCGTACCAAGAGACCCAGTACTTC

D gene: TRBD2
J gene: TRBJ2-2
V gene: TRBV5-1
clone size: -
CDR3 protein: CASSLEGGPGELFF
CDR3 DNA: TGCGCCAGCAGCTTGGAGGGAGGGCCGGGGGAGCTGTTTTTT

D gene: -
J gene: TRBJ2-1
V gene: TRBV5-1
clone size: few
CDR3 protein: CASSSGHGRFTVNEQFF
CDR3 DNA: TGCGCCAGCAGCTCCGGCCACGGGCGCTTCACTGTAAATGAGCAGTTCTTC

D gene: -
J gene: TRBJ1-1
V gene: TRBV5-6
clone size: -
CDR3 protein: CASSTRALMNTEAFF
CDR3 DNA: TGTGCCAGCAGCACCAGAGCCCTCATGAACACTGAAGCTTTCTTT

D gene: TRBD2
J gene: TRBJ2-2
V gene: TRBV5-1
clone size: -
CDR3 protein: CASSSGLARNTGELFF
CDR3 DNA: TGCGCCAGCAGCTCCGGACTAGCGCGGAACACCGGGGAGCTGTTTTTT

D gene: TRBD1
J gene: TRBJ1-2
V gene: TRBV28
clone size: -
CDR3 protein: CASTTAGQGIYGYTF
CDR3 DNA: TGTGCCAGCACCACCGCGGGACAGGGAATTTATGGCTACACCTTC

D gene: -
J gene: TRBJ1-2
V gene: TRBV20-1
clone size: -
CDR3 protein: CSARIPQGNYGYTF
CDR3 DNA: TGCAGTGCGAGAATCCCACAGGGAAACTATGGCTACACCTTC

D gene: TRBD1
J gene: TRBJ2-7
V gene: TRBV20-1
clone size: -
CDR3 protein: CSARTGLTYEQYF
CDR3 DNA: TGCAGTGCTAGGACAGGGCTTACCTACGAGCAGTACTTC

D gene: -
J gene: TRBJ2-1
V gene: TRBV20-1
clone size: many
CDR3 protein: CSAPPGERQTYNEQFF
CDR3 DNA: TGCAGTGCGCCCCCCGGTGAGCGGCAGACCTACAATGAGCAGTTCTTC

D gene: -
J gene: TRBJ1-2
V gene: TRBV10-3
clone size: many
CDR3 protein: CAISEGGQLGGYTF
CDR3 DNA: TGTGCCATCAGTGAAGGTGGCCAACTCGGTGGCTACACCTTC

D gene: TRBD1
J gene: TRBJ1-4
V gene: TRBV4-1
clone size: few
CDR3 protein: CASSQGQGTNEKLFF
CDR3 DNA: TGCGCCAGCAGCCAAGGACAGGGGACTAATGAAAAACTGTTTTTT

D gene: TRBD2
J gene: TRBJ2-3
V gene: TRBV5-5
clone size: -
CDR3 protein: CASSLDSGLAGEDTQYF
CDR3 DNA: TGTGCCAGCAGCTTGGACTCCGGACTAGCGGGAGAAGATACGCAGTATTTT

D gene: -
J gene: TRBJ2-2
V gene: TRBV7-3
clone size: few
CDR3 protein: CASSLGTAGTGELFF
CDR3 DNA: TGTGCCAGCAGCCTGGGGACAGCGGGCACCGGGGAGCTGTTTTTT

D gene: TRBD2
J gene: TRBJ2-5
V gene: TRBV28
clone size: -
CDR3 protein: CASSLGLAGGIQETQYF
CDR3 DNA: TGTGCCAGCAGTTTAGGATTAGCGGGAGGAATTCAAGAGACCCAGTACTTC

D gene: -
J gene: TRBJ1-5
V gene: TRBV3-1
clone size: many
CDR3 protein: CASSQTFQGDQPQHF
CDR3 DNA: TGTGCCAGCAGCCAAACGTTTCAGGGTGATCAGCCCCAGCATTTT

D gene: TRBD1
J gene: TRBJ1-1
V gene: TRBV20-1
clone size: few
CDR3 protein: CSARDDRGRGTEAFF
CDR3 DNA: TGCAGTGCTAGAGACGATAGGGGGCGCGGGACTGAAGCTTTCTTT

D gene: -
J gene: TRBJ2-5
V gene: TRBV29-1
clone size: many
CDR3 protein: CSVEGGELRETQYF
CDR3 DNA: TGCAGCGTTGAAGGGGGAGAGCTGAGAGAGACCCAGTACTTC

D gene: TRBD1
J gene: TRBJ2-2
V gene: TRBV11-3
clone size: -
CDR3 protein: CASSPWTGVAGELFF
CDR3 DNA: TGTGCCAGCAGCCCCTGGACAGGGGTGGCCGGGGAGCTGTTTTTT

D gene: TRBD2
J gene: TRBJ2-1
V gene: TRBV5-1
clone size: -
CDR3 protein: CASSRAGGTPARNEQFF
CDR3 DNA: TGTGCCAGCAGCCGAGCGGGAGGTACCCCGGCCCGTAATGAGCAGTTCTTC

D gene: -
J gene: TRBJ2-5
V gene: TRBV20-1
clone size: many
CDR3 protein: CSARDFGRELQYF
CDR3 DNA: TGCAGTGCTAGAGATTTCGGACGGGAGCTCCAGTACTTC

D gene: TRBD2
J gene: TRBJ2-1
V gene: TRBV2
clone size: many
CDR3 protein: CASSPLLAGGGDEQFF
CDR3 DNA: TGTGCCAGCAGCCCCCTACTAGCGGGAGGGGGCGATGAGCAGTTCTTC

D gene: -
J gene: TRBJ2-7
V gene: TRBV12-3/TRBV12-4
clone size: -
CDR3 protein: CASSLRGSYSYEQYF
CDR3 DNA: TGTGCCAGCAGTTTAAGGGGGTCCTACTCCTACGAGCAGTACTTC

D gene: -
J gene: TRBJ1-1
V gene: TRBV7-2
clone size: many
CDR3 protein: CASSSGGEVTEAFF
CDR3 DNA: TGTGCCAGCAGCTCGGGGGGTGAGGTCACTGAAGCTTTCTTT

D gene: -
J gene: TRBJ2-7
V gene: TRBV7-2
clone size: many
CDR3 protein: CASSPLEGGKGEQYF
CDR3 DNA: TGTGCCAGCAGCCCCCTGGAGGGGGGAAAGGGGGAGCAGTACTTC

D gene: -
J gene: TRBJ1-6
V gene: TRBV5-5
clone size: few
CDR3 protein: CASTLVLSNSPLHF
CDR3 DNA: TGTGCCAGCACCTTAGTCCTCTCAAATTCACCCCTCCACTTT

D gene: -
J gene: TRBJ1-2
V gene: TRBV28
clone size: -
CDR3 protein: CASSFSLYVYGYTF
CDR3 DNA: TGTGCCAGCAGTTTTTCATTGTACGTCTATGGCTACACCTTC

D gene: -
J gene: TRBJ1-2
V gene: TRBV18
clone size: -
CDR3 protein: CASSPQGPHYGYTF
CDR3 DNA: TGTGCCAGCTCACCGCAGGGTCCTCACTATGGCTACACCTTC

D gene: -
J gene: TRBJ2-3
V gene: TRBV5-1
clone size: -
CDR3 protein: CASTASVMRDTQYF
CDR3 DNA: TGCGCCAGCACCGCTAGCGTAATGCGAGATACGCAGTATTTT

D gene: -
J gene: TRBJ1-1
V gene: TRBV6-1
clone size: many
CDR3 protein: CASTRLTMNTEAFF
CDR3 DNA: TGTGCCAGCACCCGACTGACGATGAACACTGAAGCTTTCTTT

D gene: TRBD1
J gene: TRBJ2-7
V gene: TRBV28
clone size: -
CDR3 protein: CASSFGTVLREQYF
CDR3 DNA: TGTGCCAGCAGTTTTGGGACAGTGCTACGCGAGCAGTACTTC

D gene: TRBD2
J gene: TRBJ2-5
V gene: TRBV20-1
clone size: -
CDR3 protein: CSARAGLRRETQYF
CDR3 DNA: TGCAGTGCTAGAGCGGGACTAAGGCGGGAGACCCAGTACTTC

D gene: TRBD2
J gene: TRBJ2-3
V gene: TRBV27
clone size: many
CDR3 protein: CASSFTGTSKSDTQYF
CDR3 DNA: TGTGCCAGCAGTTTTACCGGGACTAGCAAGTCAGATACGCAGTATTTT

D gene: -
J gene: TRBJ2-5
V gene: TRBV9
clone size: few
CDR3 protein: CASSEAGGVGLETQYF
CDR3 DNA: TGTGCCAGCAGCGAGGCTGGGGGTGTGGGACTGGAGACCCAGTACTTC

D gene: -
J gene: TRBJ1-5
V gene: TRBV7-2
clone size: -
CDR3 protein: CASSLELRSNQPQHF
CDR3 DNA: TGTGCCAGCAGCTTAGAATTGAGAAGCAATCAGCCCCAGCATTTT

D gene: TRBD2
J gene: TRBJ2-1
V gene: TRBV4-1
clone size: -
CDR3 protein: CASSQTRLLAGDGREQFF
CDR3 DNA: TGCGCCAGCAGCCAAACACGATTACTAGCGGGAGACGGGAGAGAGCAGTTCTTC

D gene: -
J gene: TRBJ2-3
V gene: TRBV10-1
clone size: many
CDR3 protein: CASRDSEIMDGTDTQYF
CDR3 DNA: TGCGCCAGCAGGGACAGCGAAATCATGGACGGCACAGATACGCAGTATTTT

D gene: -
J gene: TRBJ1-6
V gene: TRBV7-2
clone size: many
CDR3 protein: CASSLVSRGVSALHF
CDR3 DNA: TGTGCCAGCAGCTTGGTATCTAGGGGAGTATCGGCCCTCCACTTT

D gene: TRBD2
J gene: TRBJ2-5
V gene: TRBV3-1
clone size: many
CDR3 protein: CASSLGLVETQYF
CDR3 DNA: TGTGCCAGCAGCTTGGGACTAGTGGAGACCCAGTACTTC

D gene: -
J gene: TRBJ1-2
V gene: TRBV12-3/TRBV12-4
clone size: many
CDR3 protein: CASSSGTLYGYTF
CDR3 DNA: TGTGCCAGCAGTTCGGGGACACTCTATGGCTACACCTTC

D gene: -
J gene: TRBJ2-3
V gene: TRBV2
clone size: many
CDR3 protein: CASRGVSTDTQYF
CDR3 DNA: TGTGCCAGCAGGGGGGTGAGCACAGATACGCAGTATTTT

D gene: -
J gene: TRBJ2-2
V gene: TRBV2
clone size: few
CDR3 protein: CASSDRGPGKLFF
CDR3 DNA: TGTGCCAGCAGTGATCGGGGCCCCGGGAAGCTGTTTTTT

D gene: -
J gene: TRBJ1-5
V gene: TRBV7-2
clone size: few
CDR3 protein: CASSHDYQPQHF
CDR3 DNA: TGTGCCAGCAGCCACGATTATCAGCCCCAGCATTTT

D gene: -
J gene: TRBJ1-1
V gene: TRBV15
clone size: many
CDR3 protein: CATSRDGIFTQNTEAFF
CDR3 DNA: TGTGCCACCAGCAGAGACGGGATTTTTACCCAGAACACTGAAGCTTTCTTT